These 29 T cell receptor beta chains were all obtained from the same sample, sequenced in a study of identical twins. Each CDR3 protein is one row after TCRdb ran MiXCR on the 5' RACE reads. The sample records about 550,000 distinct CDR3 sequences, about a fifth being singletons. These data were also filed under a second study, of yellow fever vaccine responses in identical twins.

Sample: CD4+ T cells sorted from blood. These receptor sequences come from a woman aged 18 to 35 in good health.

This clonotype was seen more than once but under ten times. The chain couples TRBV6-5 to TRBJ1-2, with 8 positions matching TRBD1. The CDR3 is made up of 14 amino acids. CDR1 is MNHEY, CDR2 SVGAGI, per germline. V shed 6 bases and J 6 bases; nucleotides not matched to a gene: 9. CDR3 nucleotides: TGTGCCAGCAGCAAACACGGACAGGGTGATGGCTACACCTTC. It encodes CASSKHGQGDGYTF.

The rearrangement links TRBV15 to TRBJ2-7; D is ambiguous. CDR3 length equals 15 residues. Between the trimmed V and J ends, which lost 0 bases and 6 bases, there was a span of 15 bases. CDR1 is LNHNV, CDR2 YYDKDF, per germline (reference sequence). The CDR3 nucleotides are TGTGCCACCAGCAGAGAGGACCGAGATGCGCCCGAGCAGTACTTC. Residues: CATSREDRDAPEQYF.

This clonotype occurred a few times. The chain carries TRBV7-8 and TRBJ2-2, with TRBD1 matching over 9 bases. The CDR3 is 15 residues long. The germline V gene encodes CDR1 SGHVS and CDR2 FQNEAQ. Losses at the gene ends were 5 bases for V and 4 bases for J; bases not matched to a gene: 5. The CDR3 sequence: CASSLGQGPTGELFF. The CDR3 DNA follows: TGTGCCAGCAGCCTCGGACAGGGGCCCACCGGGGAGCTGTTTTTT.

The CDR3 loop reads CAISESGRNTGELFF. CDR3 coding DNA: TGTGCCATCAGTGAGTCAGGTAGAAACACCGGGGAGCTGTTTTTT. The rearrangement joins TRBV10-3 to TRBJ2-2, with unresolved D. With 0 bases removed from V and 2 bases from J, the gap between germline ends came to 7 bases. This CDR3 comprises 15 residues. CDR1 is ENHRY and CDR2 is SYGVKD in the germline V gene.

The chain employs TRBV10-3 and TRBJ2-3; 10 nucleotides align to TRBD2. In germline, CDR1 is ENHRY, CDR2 SYGVKD. The ends lost 0 bases at V and 5 bases at J; junction bases unmatched: 5. This CDR3 has 16 residues. The CDR3 DNA reads TGTGCCATCAGTGAGTCGTCTAGCGGGAGAGGAGATACGCAGTATTTT. It codes for CAISESSSGRGDTQYF.

This clonotype was observed a handful of times. The chain is built from TRBV4-1 and TRBJ2-5; D gene ambiguous. There are 15 residues in the CDR3. CDR1 is MGHRA and CDR2 is YSYEKL in the germline V gene. The V end was cut by 1 base, the J end by 5 bases, with 14 bases between. The CDR3 DNA sequence: TGCGCCAGCAGCCAAGGTCCCGCGTCCAGTGAGACCCAGTACTTC. Its protein product is CASSQGPASSETQYF.

This clonotype was counted once. V is TRBV20-1 and J is TRBJ1-2; maybe TRBD1 (5 bases). Trimming shortened V by 4 bases and J by 7 bases, and 13 bases separated the two germline ends. The CDR3 is 12 residues long. Germline V gene sequence: CDR1 DFQATT, CDR2 SNEGSKA (reference sequence). Here the CDR3 DNA reads TGCAGTGCTATACGACCAGGGTTTGGCTACACCTTC. Translated, it gives CSAIRPGFGYTF.

Only a few counts were recorded for this clonotype. The rearrangement links TRBV10-3 to TRBJ2-1; D uncertain. This CDR3 contains 11 residues. V gave up 5 bases and J gave up 6 bases, with 5 bases separating them. The germline V gene encodes CDR1 ENHRY and CDR2 SYGVKD. The CDR3 region is CAISSVNEQFF. The CDR3 bases are TGTGCCATCAGTTCGGTCAATGAGCAGTTCTTC.

A few counts support this clonotype. The V and J genes are TRBV4-1 and TRBJ1-3; no firm D call. CDR1 MGHRA and CDR2 YSYEKL come from the germline V gene. The CDR3 sequence is 15 residues long. V lost 4 bases, J lost 0 bases, and 10 bases lay in between. The CDR3 region is CASSRSASSGNTIYF. The CDR3 region has the DNA TGCGCCAGCAGCCGTTCCGCGAGCTCTGGAAACACCATATATTTT.

This chain joins TRBV11-2 and TRBJ2-6, with 9 bases aligning to TRBD1. The CDR3 is 20 residues long. V lost 2 bases and J lost 1; bases outside the gene matches: 12. Germline CDR1 is SGHAT and CDR2 is FQNNGV. This CDR3 is CASSLYSFGTGYSGANVLTF. CDR3 bases: TGTGCCAGCAGCTTATATAGCTTTGGGACAGGGTATTCTGGGGCCAACGTCCTGACTTTC.

This clonotype occurred many times. The V gene is TRBV27, the J gene TRBJ1-1, with 7 bases aligning to TRBD1. V gave up 7 bases and J gave up 0 bases; unmatched junction bases: 8. From germline, CDR1 is MNHEY and CDR2 SMNVEV (reference sequence). This CDR3 comprises 15 residues. CDR3 amino acids: CASTPDRALNTEAFF. The CDR3 DNA follows: TGTGCCAGCACCCCCGACAGGGCGCTGAACACTGAAGCTTTCTTT.

The CDR3 loop reads CAVGTDSYEQYF. The CDR3 DNA follows: TGTGCCGTTGGGACAGACTCCTACGAGCAGTACTTC. The genes are TRBV12-5 and TRBJ2-7; 7 bases match TRBD1. This CDR3 is 12 amino acids long. In germline, CDR1 is LGHNT, CDR2 FRNRAP.

This clonotype appeared a few times. V gene TRBV5-1 combines with J gene TRBJ2-3, with 7 bases aligning to TRBD2. The CDR3 sequence is 16 residues long. V trimming: 4 bases; J trimming: 3 bases; junction bases outside the gene matches: 11. CDR1 is SGHRS, CDR2 YFSETQ, per germline. The CDR3 DNA is TGCGCCAGCAGCCTGGAGGCGGGAGTAAGGACAGATACGCAGTATTTT. Its translation is CASSLEAGVRTDTQYF.

At least ten counts were recorded for this clonotype. The CDR3 loop reads CASRLAGGYNEQFF. As DNA, the CDR3 is TGTGCCAGCAGACTAGCGGGGGGATACAATGAGCAGTTCTTC. The V call is TRBV3-1, the J call TRBJ2-1; 12 nucleotides agree with TRBD2. This CDR3 has 14 residues. V dropped 6 bases and J dropped 4; count of bases not matched to a gene: 1. Germline loops: CDR1 LGHDT, CDR2 YNNKEL (reference sequence).

This clonotype was observed a few times. The V and J genes are TRBV7-9 and TRBJ1-2; perhaps TRBD1 as D (5 bases). The germline V and J ends were trimmed by 5 bases and 5 bases, with 15 bases remaining between them. Germline CDR1 and CDR2: SEHNR and FQNEAQ (reference sequence). The CDR3 totals 14 residues. CDR3 nucleotide sequence: TGTGCCAGCAGCCCCCCGGGCAGGGAGTATGGCTACACCTTC. Translated, it gives CASSPPGREYGYTF.

For the CDR3, the DNA is TGTGCCACCGGGACAGGGGGCATCTATGGCTACACCTTC. It yields the protein CATGTGGIYGYTF. J is TRBJ1-2 and V is TRBV12-3 or TRBV12-4; TRBD1 agrees at 12 bases. The CDR3 loop spans 13 amino acids. V gave up 10 bases and J gave up 4 bases; unmatched junction bases: 4.

This clonotype was found a few times. V and J are TRBV3-1 and TRBJ2-4; 10 bases match TRBD2. Trimming removed 1 base from V and 6 bases from J; junction bases left unmatched: 9. Germline-derived CDR1 and CDR2 are LGHDT and YNNKEL (reference sequence). The CDR3 runs to 17 residues. CDR3 sequence reads: CASSQGGLAAGPNIQYF. DNA of the CDR3: TGTGCCAGCAGCCAAGGAGGACTAGCGGCAGGACCAAACATTCAGTACTTC.

The chain employs TRBV4-2 and TRBJ2-7; a weak D match, TRBD2 (6 bases). This CDR3 is built from 16 residues. Deletions cut 4 bases from V and 0 bases from J, with 16 bases between. In germline, CDR1 is LGHNA, CDR2 YNFKEQ. CDR3 in DNA: TGTGCCAGCAGCCCGGGACTGAGTAGTGGCTCCTACGAGCAGTACTTC. This sequence encodes CASSPGLSSGSYEQYF.

The chain joins TRBV27 to TRBJ2-1; TRBD1 aligns across 9 bases. The CDR3 covers 16 residues. The germline V gene encodes CDR1 MNHEY and CDR2 SMNVEV (reference sequence). After removal of 1 base from V and 4 bases from J, the junction contained 5 bases not matched to a gene. CDR3 DNA: TGTGCCAGCAGTTTATACGGGGACAGGGAATACAATGAGCAGTTCTTC. Translated, it gives CASSLYGDREYNEQFF.

J is TRBJ1-2 and V is TRBV4-2; D unclear. CDR1 is LGHNA and CDR2 is YNFKEQ in the germline V gene. This CDR3 contains 13 residues. Trimming removed 1 base at V and 8 bases at J, with 11 bases between. For the CDR3, the DNA is TGTGCCAGCAGCCAAGCTACCCTTGAAGGCTACACCTTC. Its translation is CASSQATLEGYTF.

This sequence joins TRBV2 and TRBJ2-7; possibly TRBD2 for D (5 bases). CDR1 is SNHLY and CDR2 is FYNNEI in the germline V gene. V gave up 7 bases and J gave up 6 bases, with 10 bases separating them. The CDR3 is 11 residues long. The CDR3 region has the DNA TGTGCCAGCATGGCTAGCATCGAGCAGTACTTC. Its translation is CASMASIEQYF.

This clonotype was picked up a small number of times. V usage is TRBV24-1 and J usage is TRBJ2-1, with D hard to call. CDR3 size: 15 residues. The germline CDR1 and CDR2 sequences are KGHDR and SFDVKD. Trimming removed 3 bases from V and 0 bases from J, with 8 bases in between. The CDR3 DNA reads as TGTGCCACCAGTGATCCACTGAGCTCCTACAATGAGCAGTTCTTC. Translating it yields CATSDPLSSYNEQFF.

The chain has TRBV4-1 and TRBJ2-3; D call uncertain. This CDR3 is 15 amino acids long. CDR1 is MGHRA and CDR2 is YSYEKL in the germline V gene. Trimming removed 0 bases from V and 4 bases from J, with 11 bases in between. CDR3 region: CASSQDPRGPDTQYF. The CDR3 bases are TGCGCCAGCAGCCAAGATCCACGTGGGCCAGATACGCAGTATTTT.

The rearrangement uses TRBV5-5 and TRBJ2-1; D gene unclear. The CDR3 loop spans 15 amino acids. Germline CDR1 and CDR2: SGHKS and YYEKEE (reference sequence). Between the trimmed V and J ends, which lost 0 bases and 7 bases, there was a span of 14 bases. CDR3 amino acids: CASSLDEAVWNEQFF. As DNA, the CDR3 is TGTGCCAGCAGCTTGGATGAGGCGGTCTGGAATGAGCAGTTCTTC.

This clonotype was observed a handful of times. The chain carries TRBV9 and TRBJ1-5, with no clear D. From germline, CDR1 is SGDLS and CDR2 YYNGEE. This CDR3 contains 15 residues. The V and J ends lost 0 bases and 1 base respectively, with 8 bases between them. The DNA for the CDR3 is TGTGCCAGCAGCGTAGACGGGCTGAGCAATCAGCCCCAGCATTTT. Translated: CASSVDGLSNQPQHF.

The chain has TRBV20-1 and TRBJ2-1, with unresolved D. Germline CDR1 DFQATT, CDR2 SNEGSKA (reference sequence). The CDR3 length is 13 residues. V gave up 4 bases and J gave up 5 bases, with 12 bases separating them. CDR3 sequence (DNA): TGCAGTGCTAACCCGACTCCGAACAATGAGCAGTTCTTC. Encoded protein: CSANPTPNNEQFF.

The chain uses TRBV5-1 and TRBJ2-7; 7 bases fit TRBD1. Unmatched junction bases numbered 10, after V lost 4 bases and J lost 3 bases. The germline gives CDR1 SGHRS, CDR2 YFSETQ. The CDR3 totals 15 residues. CDR3 in DNA: TGCGCCAGCAGCAGGGGGACAGAGGTTCTCTACGAGCAGTACTTC. Its translation: CASSRGTEVLYEQYF.

This clonotype turned up a few times. This rearrangement joins TRBV24-1 to TRBJ2-1; 11 bases fit TRBD1. The CDR3 has 18 residues. Trimming cost V 9 bases and J 0 bases; bases outside gene matches: 12. The germline V gene has CDR1 KGHDR and CDR2 SFDVKD. CDR3 in amino acids: CATYGQGAGKNSYNEQFF. Here the CDR3 DNA reads TGTGCCACCTACGGACAGGGGGCTGGAAAAAACTCCTACAATGAGCAGTTCTTC.

The chain recombines TRBV24-1 with TRBJ2-3, with D hard to call. Trimming removed 7 bases at V and 5 bases at J, with 6 bases between. Germline V gene lookup returns CDR1 KGHDR and CDR2 SFDVKD. This CDR3 contains 11 residues. CDR3 in DNA: TGTGCCACCAGGATGGGAGATACGCAGTATTTT. Its protein product is CATRMGDTQYF.